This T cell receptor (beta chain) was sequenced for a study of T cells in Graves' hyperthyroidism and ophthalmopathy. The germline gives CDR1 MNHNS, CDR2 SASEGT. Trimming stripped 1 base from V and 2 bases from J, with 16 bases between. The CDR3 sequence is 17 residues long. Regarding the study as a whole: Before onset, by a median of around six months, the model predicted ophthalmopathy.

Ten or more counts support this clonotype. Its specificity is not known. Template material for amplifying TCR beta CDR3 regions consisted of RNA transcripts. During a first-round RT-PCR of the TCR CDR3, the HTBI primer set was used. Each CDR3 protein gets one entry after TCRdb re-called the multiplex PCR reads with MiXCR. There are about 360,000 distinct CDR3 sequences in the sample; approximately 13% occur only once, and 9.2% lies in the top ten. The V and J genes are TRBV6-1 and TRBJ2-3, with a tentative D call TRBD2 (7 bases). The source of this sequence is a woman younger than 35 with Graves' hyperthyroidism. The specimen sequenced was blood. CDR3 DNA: TGTGCCAGCAGTGAAGGCTGGGGAGGGGGGATCACAGATACGCAGTATTTT. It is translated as CASSEGWGGGITDTQYF.